Below, one T cell receptor beta chain is given with its context. These data come from a study of blood T cell repertoires in COVID-19. This CDR3 comprises 16 residues. J gave up 5 bases and V 4 bases, and 8 bases lay outside the gene matches. Germline assignment: CDR1 MRHNA and CDR2 SNTAGT. Clones were read by immunoSEQ multiplex PCR, and TCRdb kept only the in-frame ones, dropping some. The sample holds some 130,000 clones; around nine tenths are singletons and the top ten take about an eighth. The chain has TRBV6-4 and TRBJ2-5, with 12 bases matching TRBD1. Sequencing input: peripheral blood. The origin of this receptor is a woman between 70 and 85 years old with COVID-19, enrolled during active disease. This chain's CDR3 is CASSGAGTGGRETQYF. Here the CDR3 DNA reads TGTGCCAGCAGTGGCGCCGGGACAGGGGGCCGGGAGACCCAGTACTTC.